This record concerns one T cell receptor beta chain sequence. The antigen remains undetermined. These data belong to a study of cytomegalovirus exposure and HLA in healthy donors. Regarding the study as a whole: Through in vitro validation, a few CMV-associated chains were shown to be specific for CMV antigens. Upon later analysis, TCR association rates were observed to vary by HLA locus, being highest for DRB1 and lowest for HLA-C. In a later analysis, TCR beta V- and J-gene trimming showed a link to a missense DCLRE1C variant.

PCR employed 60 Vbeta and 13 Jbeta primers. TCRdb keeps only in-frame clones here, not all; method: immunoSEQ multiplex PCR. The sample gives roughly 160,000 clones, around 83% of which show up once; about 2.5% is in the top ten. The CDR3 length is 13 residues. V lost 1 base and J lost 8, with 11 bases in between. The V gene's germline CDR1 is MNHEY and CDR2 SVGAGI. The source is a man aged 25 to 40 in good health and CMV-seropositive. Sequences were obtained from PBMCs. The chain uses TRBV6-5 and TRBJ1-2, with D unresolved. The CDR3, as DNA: TGTGCCAGCAGTTACTTCGGGTTCGGAGGCTACACCTTC. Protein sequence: CASSYFGFGGYTF.